The text below deals with one T cell receptor (beta chain). The CDR3 consists of 16 residues. The germline gives CDR1 LGHNT, CDR2 FRNRAP. The V end lost 3 bases, the J end lost 0 bases, and 11 bases lay between the germline ends. This entry is derived from a study of blood T cell repertoires in COVID-19. Some clones are missing from TCRdb's copy, which holds only in-frame ones; the method was immunoSEQ multiplex PCR. The repertoire consists of around 130,000 clones, with roughly nine tenths occurring once and the leading ten covering around 4.6%. Specimen: peripheral blood. This TCR was recovered from a man in his fifties or sixties with COVID-19, enrolled during active disease. This chain links TRBV12-5 with TRBJ1-4; no clear D. The CDR3 reads CASGFFLETTNEKLFF. The CDR3, as DNA: TGTGCTAGTGGTTTTTTTTTAGAAACAACTAATGAAAAACTGTTTTTT.